This note documents a single TCR beta chain sequence. Its matching antigen is unknown. The sample belongs to a study of regulatory T cells in long-lasting Graves disease. Time point given: persistent/refractory GD, antithyroid drugs over 5 years with positive TRAb. Making the TCR library involved RNA that had been extracted from PBMCs. Study findings and constraints: Those with persistent Graves' had less TCR diversity than newly diagnosed patients. New patients shared fewer public clonotypes (approximately 1,000) than persistent patients did (approximately 2,700).

CDR1 MDHEN and CDR2 SYDVKM come from the germline V gene. V was shortened by 5 bases and J by 6 bases, with 16 bases between the two germline ends. There are 14 residues in the CDR3. iRepertoire HTBI primers and Arm-PCR of CDR3 regions built TCR beta libraries. TCRdb ran MiXCR on the multiplex PCR reads and lists one entry per CDR3 protein. Among roughly 360,000 distinct CDR3 sequences listed, roughly 24% were seen once. V usage is TRBV28 and J usage is TRBJ1-2; D unresolved. This receptor was taken from a woman in her thirties or forties with Graves disease. The sequencing used peripheral blood mononuclear cells (PBMCs), collected when the disease was refractory, from a patient treated with antithyroid drugs. CDR3 nucleotides: TGTGCCAGCAGTCTACTCGGTGTTGGCCATGGCTACACCTTC. Its translation is CASSLLGVGHGYTF.